This passage covers 15 T cell receptor beta chains from one sample sequenced in a study of blood T cell repertoires in COVID-19. TCRdb's table, derived via immunoSEQ multiplex PCR, lists solely in-frame clones and lacks some. The profile shows around 160,000 clones, more than 80% of them singletons. The specimen sequenced was peripheral blood. Receptors originate from an older woman with COVID-19, enrolled during active disease.

Of note for this clone: The junction departs from germline at one end; a sequencing error may be responsible. The sample contains more than one DNA sequence encoding this CDR3. This CDR3 reads CASRRDRKVDTGELFF. The CDR3 nucleotides read TGTGCCAGCAGGAGGGACAGGAAAGTCGACACCGGGGAGCTGTTTTTC. V gene TRBV2 combines with J gene TRBJ2-2; 8 nucleotides line up with TRBD1. CDR1 SNHLY and CDR2 FYNNEI come from the germline V gene. The CDR3 totals 16 residues.

The V and J genes are TRBV11-2 and TRBJ1-2, with TRBD1 as a possible D gene (6 bases). V lost 5 bases, J lost 7 bases, and 20 bases lay in between. The length of the CDR3 is 15 residues. Germline CDR1 SGHAT, CDR2 FQNNGV. This CDR3 reads CASSPGTTGYGGYTF. Written as DNA, the CDR3 is TGTGCCAGCAGCCCGGGGACAACCGGGTACGGTGGCTACACCTTC.

The chain joins TRBV4-1 to TRBJ1-5; weak D call: TRBD1 (6 bases). The CDR3 sequence is 17 residues long. The germline CDR1 and CDR2 sequences are MGHRA and YSYEKL. V lost 0 bases, J lost 6 bases, and 18 bases lay in between. CDR3 sequence (DNA): TGCGCCAGCAGCCAAGATTTGAGCACAGGGCGGCGTCAGCCCCAGCATTTT. Translation gives CASSQDLSTGRRQPQHF.

The chain couples TRBV27 to TRBJ1-1, with a possible D match to TRBD1 (6 bases). Trimming left V 3 bases short and J 1 base short, with 21 bases between. This CDR3 has 18 residues. Looked up from germline, CDR1 is MNHEY and CDR2 is SMNVEV (reference sequence). The CDR3 bases are TGTGCCAGCAGTTTCCTCCAGGGGACCGGAGGAACGAACACTGAAGCTTTCTTT. It yields the protein CASSFLQGTGGTNTEAFF.

The chain combines TRBV19 with TRBJ1-5; D is uncertain. There are 13 residues in the CDR3. V dropped 0 bases and J dropped 7 bases, with 7 bases sitting between them. The germline V gene has CDR1 LNHDA and CDR2 SQIVND (reference sequence). The CDR3 DNA is TGTGCCAGTAGTATAGATCGGTTCCAGCCCCAGCATTTT. Translation: CASSIDRFQPQHF.

The chain employs TRBV10-3 and TRBJ2-1; 10 bases align to TRBD1. The CDR3 runs 16 residues. J gave up 6 bases and V 4 bases, and 9 bases lay outside the gene matches. Germline values: CDR1 ENHRY, CDR2 SYGVKD. This CDR3 is CAISAPGQGGPNEQFF. The CDR3 nucleotides read TGTGCCATCAGTGCCCCTGGACAGGGGGGCCCCAATGAGCAGTTCTTC.

The rearrangement links TRBV6-5 to TRBJ1-6, with D perhaps TRBD1 (6 bases). Germline values: CDR1 MNHEY, CDR2 SVGAGI. This CDR3 is built from 14 residues. V was clipped by 10 bases and J by 3 bases, with 13 bases between them. CDR3 sequence reads: CATSPQGYNSPLHF. The DNA of the CDR3 is TGTGCCACTTCCCCACAGGGCTATAATTCACCCCTCCACTTT.

The chain combines TRBV6-6 with TRBJ1-3; tentative D call: TRBD1 (6 bases). The CDR3 covers 17 residues. Deletions cut 6 bases from V and 0 bases from J, with 18 bases between. Germline lookup yields CDR1 MNHNY and CDR2 SVGAGI (reference sequence). The CDR3 bases are TGTGCCAGCAGCCGAATGCACCGGGACACCTCTGGAAACACCATATATTTT. Its protein is CASSRMHRDTSGNTIYF.

The chain couples TRBV27 to TRBJ2-3; 9 bases line up with TRBD2. CDR1 MNHEY and CDR2 SMNVEV come from the germline V gene (reference sequence). V shed 0 bases, J shed 2 bases, and the junction held 9 bases outside the gene matches. This CDR3 is built from 18 residues. CDR3 protein: CASSLSSWRGGITDTQYF. Written as DNA, the CDR3 is TGTGCCAGCAGTTTATCTTCCTGGCGGGGGGGCATCACAGATACGCAGTATTTT.

As concerns this clone: The CDR3 does not close with the conserved phenylalanine or tryptophan, likely indicating a read error. The DNA is left out, because the CDR3 cannot be placed on it with certainty; the CDR3 is given as TCRdb lists it. The chain couples TRBV21-1 to TRBJ1-4. TRBV21-1 is classified as a pseudogene. Termini included, the CDR3 measures 11 amino acids. The CDR3: CASSKRGVFGC.

The chain recombines TRBV6-5 with TRBJ1-5; 8 bases are shared with TRBD1. After removal of 5 bases from V and 4 bases from J, the junction contained 7 bases not matched to a gene. This CDR3 spans 15 amino acids. In germline, CDR1 is MNHEY, CDR2 SVGAGI. The chain's CDR3 is CASSPGGAINQPQHF. The CDR3 coding sequence is TGTGCCAGCAGTCCAGGGGGCGCGATTAATCAGCCCCAGCATTTT.

The V gene is TRBV10-3, the J gene TRBJ2-7; 9 bases agree with TRBD1. The germline CDR1 and CDR2 sequences are ENHRY and SYGVKD. The CDR3 contains 12 residues. Unmatched junction bases numbered 3, after V lost 6 bases and J lost 6 bases. CDR3 protein: CAIRETGGEQYF. The DNA for the CDR3 is TGTGCCATCAGGGAGACAGGGGGCGAGCAGTACTTC.

The rearrangement uses TRBV5-1 and TRBJ2-5, with D possibly TRBD2 on 6 matching bases. The CDR3 runs 17 residues. From germline, CDR1 is SGHRS and CDR2 YFSETQ. V was shortened by 4 bases and J by 5 bases, with 24 bases between the two germline ends. CDR3 sequence reads: CASSLLPHSGGTETQYF. CDR3 DNA sequence: TGCGCCAGCAGCCTACTACCTCATTCTGGAGGGACCGAGACCCAGTACTTC. Full variable domain (missing parts from reference TRBV5-1 and TRBJ2-5): KAGVTQTPRYLIKTRGQQVTLSCSPISGHRSVSWYQQTPGQGLQFLFEYFSETQRNKGNFPGRFSGRQFSNSRSEMNVSTLELGDSALYLCASSLLPHSGGTETQYFGPGTRLLVL.

The rearrangement uses TRBV28 and TRBJ1-2, with TRBD1 identical over 8 bases. The CDR3 extends over 11 amino acids. Germline V gene lookup returns CDR1 MDHEN and CDR2 SYDVKM. V lost 11 bases to trimming and J lost 8 bases; unmatched junction nucleotides: 7. The CDR3 region is CAGQGAGGYTF. CDR3 in DNA: TGTGCCGGTCAGGGGGCCGGGGGCTACACCTTC.

This clone was seen a single time. The J gene is TRBJ1-2, the V gene TRBV5-1, with TRBD1 identical over 10 bases. J lost 8 bases, V lost 0 bases, and 1 base had no gene match. The germline CDR1 and CDR2 sequences are SGHRS and YFSETQ. The CDR3 sequence is 13 residues long. CDR3 residues: CASSLGTGGGYTF. The CDR3 DNA reads as TGCGCCAGCAGCTTGGGGACAGGGGGAGGCTACACCTTC.